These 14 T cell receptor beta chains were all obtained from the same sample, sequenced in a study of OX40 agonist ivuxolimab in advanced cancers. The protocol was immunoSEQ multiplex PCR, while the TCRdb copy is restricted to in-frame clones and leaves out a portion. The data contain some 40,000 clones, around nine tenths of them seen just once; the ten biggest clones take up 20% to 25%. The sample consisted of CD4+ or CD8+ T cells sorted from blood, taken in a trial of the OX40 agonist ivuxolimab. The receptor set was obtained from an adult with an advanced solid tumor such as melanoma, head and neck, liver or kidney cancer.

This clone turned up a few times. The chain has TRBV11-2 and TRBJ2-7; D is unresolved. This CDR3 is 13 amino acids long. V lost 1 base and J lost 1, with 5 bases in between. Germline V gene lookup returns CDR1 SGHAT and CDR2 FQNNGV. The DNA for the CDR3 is TGTGCCAGCAGCTTAGGCCAATCCTACGAGCAGTACTTC. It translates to CASSLGQSYEQYF.

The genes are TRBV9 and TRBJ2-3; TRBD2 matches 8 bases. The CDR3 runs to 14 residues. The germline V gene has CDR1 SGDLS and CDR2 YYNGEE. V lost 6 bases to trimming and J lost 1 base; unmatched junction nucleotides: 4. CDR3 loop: CASTKAGGTDTQYF. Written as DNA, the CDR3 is TGTGCCAGCACAAAAGCGGGGGGCACAGATACGCAGTATTTT. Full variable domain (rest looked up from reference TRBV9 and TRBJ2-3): DSGVTQTPKHLITATGQRVTLRCSPRSGDLSVYWYQQSLDQGLQFLIQYYNGEERAKGNILERFSAQQFPDLHSELNLSSLELGDSALYFCASTKAGGTDTQYFGPGTRLTVL.

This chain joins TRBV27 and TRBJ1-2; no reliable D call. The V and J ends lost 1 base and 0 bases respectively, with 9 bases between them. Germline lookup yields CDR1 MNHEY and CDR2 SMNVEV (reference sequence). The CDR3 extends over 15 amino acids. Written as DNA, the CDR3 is TGTGCCAGCAGTTTATTTGGCGGAACTAACTATGGCTACACCTTC. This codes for CASSLFGGTNYGYTF.

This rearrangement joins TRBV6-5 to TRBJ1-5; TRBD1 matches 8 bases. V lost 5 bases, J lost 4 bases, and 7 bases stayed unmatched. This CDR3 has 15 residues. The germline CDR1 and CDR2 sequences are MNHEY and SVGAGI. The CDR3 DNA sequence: TGTGCCAGCAGTCCCACAGGGGGTCCGAATCAGCCCCAGCATTTT. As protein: CASSPTGGPNQPQHF.

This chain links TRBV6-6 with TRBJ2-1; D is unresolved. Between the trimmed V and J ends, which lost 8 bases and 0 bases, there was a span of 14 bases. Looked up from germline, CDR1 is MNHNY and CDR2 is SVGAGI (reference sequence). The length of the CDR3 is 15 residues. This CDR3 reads CASCFGGNSYNEQFF. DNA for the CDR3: TGTGCCAGCTGTTTCGGTGGGAACTCCTACAATGAGCAGTTCTTC.

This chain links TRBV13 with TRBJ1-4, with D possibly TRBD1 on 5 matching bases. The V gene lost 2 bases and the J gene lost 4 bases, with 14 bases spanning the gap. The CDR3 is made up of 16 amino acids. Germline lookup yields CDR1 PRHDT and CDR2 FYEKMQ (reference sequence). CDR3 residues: CASSLQGSYHNEKLFF. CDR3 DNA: TGTGCCAGCAGCTTACAGGGCTCCTATCATAATGAAAAACTGTTTTTT. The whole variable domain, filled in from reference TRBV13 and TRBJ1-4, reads AAGVIQSPRHLIKEKRETATLKCYPIPRHDTVYWYQQGPGQDPQFLISFYEKMQSDKGSIPDRFSAQQFSDYHSELNMSSLELGDSALYFCASSLQGSYHNEKLFFGSGTQLSVL.

In DNA, the CDR3 is TGTGCCAGCAGCCCGAGACTAGCGGGAGTTTTTAACACAGATACGCAGTATTTT. Its translation is CASSPRLAGVFNTDTQYF. J is TRBJ2-3 and V is TRBV11-1; 12 bases agree with TRBD2. Germline CDR1 is SGHAT and CDR2 is FQDESV (reference sequence). This CDR3 contains 18 residues. Germline trimming cut 5 bases from V and 2 bases from J; bases unmatched to any gene: 11.

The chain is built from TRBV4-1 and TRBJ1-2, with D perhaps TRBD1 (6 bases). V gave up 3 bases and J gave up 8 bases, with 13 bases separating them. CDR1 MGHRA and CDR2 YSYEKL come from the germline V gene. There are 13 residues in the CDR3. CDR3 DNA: TGCGCCAGCAGCCACGGGGGGCGGGACGGCTACACCTTC. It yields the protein CASSHGGRDGYTF.

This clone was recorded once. CDR3 sequence reads: CASSLSQGGYNEQFF. The CDR3 DNA reads TGTGCCAGTAGTCTCAGTCAGGGGGGCTACAATGAGCAGTTCTTC. The chain is built from TRBV19 and TRBJ2-1; tentatively, D is TRBD1 (7 bases). The CDR3 extends over 15 amino acids. Germline V CDR1 and CDR2: LNHDA, SQIVND (reference sequence). V was trimmed by 5 bases and J by 3 bases, leaving 14 bases between them.

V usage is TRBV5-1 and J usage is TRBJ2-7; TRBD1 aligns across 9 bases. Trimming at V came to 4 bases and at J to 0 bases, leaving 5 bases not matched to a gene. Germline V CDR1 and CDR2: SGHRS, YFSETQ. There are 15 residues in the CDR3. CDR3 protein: CASSTGGLSSYEQYF. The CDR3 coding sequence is TGCGCCAGCAGCACAGGGGGCCTTAGCTCCTACGAGCAGTACTTC.

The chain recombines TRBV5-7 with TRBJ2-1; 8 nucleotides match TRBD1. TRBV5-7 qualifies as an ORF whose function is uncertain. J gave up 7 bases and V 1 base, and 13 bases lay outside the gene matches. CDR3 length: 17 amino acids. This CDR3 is CASSLLEGTGQENEQFF. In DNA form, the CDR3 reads TGTGCCAGCAGCTTGTTGGAGGGGACAGGTCAGGAGAATGAGCAGTTCTTC.

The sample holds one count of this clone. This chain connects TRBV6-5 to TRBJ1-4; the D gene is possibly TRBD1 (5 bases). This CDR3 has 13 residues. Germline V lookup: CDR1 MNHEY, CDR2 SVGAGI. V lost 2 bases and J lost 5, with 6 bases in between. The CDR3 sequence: CASSYPGNEKLFF. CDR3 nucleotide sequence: TGTGCCAGCAGTTACCCAGGGAATGAAAAACTGTTTTTT.

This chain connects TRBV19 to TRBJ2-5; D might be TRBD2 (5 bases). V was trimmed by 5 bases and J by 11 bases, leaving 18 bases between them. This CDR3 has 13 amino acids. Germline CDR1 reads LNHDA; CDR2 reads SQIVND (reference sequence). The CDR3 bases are TGTGCCAGTAGTCCCGGACTGTATTGGGAGCAGTACTTC. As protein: CASSPGLYWEQYF.

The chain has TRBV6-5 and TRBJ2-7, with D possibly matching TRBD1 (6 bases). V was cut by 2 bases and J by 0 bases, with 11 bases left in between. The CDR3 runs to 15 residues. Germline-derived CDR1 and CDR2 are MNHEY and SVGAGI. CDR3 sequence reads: CASSYPTGTSYEQYF. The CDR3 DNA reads TGTGCCAGCAGTTACCCCACAGGGACCTCCTACGAGCAGTACTTC.